Listed below are T cell receptor beta chains from one sample, sequenced in a study of shared clonotypes between healthy human individuals. TCRdb's table, derived via immunoSEQ multiplex PCR, lists solely in-frame clones and lacks some. The sample has about 2.4 million clones, 80% to 95% seen once. Sequencing was performed on naive CD4+ T cells from PBMCs. The receptors derive from a man younger than 35 in good health. Some clones in this sample may be carry-over from other donors' samples. The CDR3 runs from the conserved cysteine through the conserved F or W. Each record gives: D gene, V gene, J gene, CDR3 protein, CDR3 DNA. A D gene is named only where the DNA matches it firmly.

d_gene: TRBD2
v_gene: TRBV30
j_gene: TRBJ2-1
CDR3aa: CAWSVLAGALEQFF
CDR3nt: TGTGCCTGGAGTGTACTAGCGGGAGCATTAGAGCAGTTCTTC

d_gene: .
v_gene: TRBV7-2
j_gene: TRBJ1-2
CDR3aa: CASSSGRDYGYTF
CDR3nt: TGTGCCAGCAGCTCGGGACGGGACTATGGCTACACCTTC

d_gene: .
v_gene: TRBV25-1
j_gene: TRBJ1-3
CDR3aa: CASSEYAGVSGNTIYF
CDR3nt: TGTGCCAGCAGTGAATATGCAGGGGTCTCTGGAAACACCATATATTTT

d_gene: .
v_gene: TRBV7-9
j_gene: TRBJ1-3
CDR3aa: CASSWGTSSSGNTIYF
CDR3nt: TGTGCCAGCAGCTGGGGGACATCGAGCTCTGGAAACACCATATATTTT

d_gene: .
v_gene: TRBV28
j_gene: TRBJ2-6
CDR3aa: CASTSETAGANVLTF
CDR3nt: TGTGCCAGCACCTCGGAAACAGCCGGGGCCAACGTCCTGACTTTC

d_gene: TRBD1
v_gene: TRBV7-2
j_gene: TRBJ1-2
CDR3aa: CASSERQGGHYGYTF
CDR3nt: TGTGCCAGCAGCGAGAGACAGGGAGGGCACTATGGCTACACCTTC

d_gene: TRBD2
v_gene: TRBV27
j_gene: TRBJ2-7
CDR3aa: CASRKMGGSHEQYF
CDR3nt: TGTGCCAGCCGAAAGATGGGAGGGTCCCACGAGCAGTACTTC

d_gene: .
v_gene: TRBV7-2
j_gene: TRBJ2-1
CDR3aa: CASSFRDHVEQFF
CDR3nt: TGTGCCAGCAGCTTCCGGGATCACGTCGAGCAGTTCTTC

d_gene: TRBD1
v_gene: TRBV5-1
j_gene: TRBJ2-7
CDR3aa: CASSLDPLTGGRYEQYF
CDR3nt: TGCGCCAGCAGCTTGGACCCACTGACAGGGGGAAGGTACGAGCAGTACTTC

d_gene: .
v_gene: TRBV18
j_gene: TRBJ2-5
CDR3aa: CASSPQQPTQYF
CDR3nt: TGTGCCAGCTCACCACAACAGCCGACCCAGTACTTC

d_gene: .
v_gene: TRBV2
j_gene: TRBJ1-5
CDR3aa: CASSESGGSNQPQHF
CDR3nt: TGTGCCAGCAGTGAATCGGGGGGGAGCAATCAGCCCCAGCATTTT

d_gene: TRBD1
v_gene: TRBV6-1
j_gene: TRBJ2-5
CDR3aa: CASSVFYGTGEETQYF
CDR3nt: TGTGCCAGCAGTGTCTTCTACGGGACAGGGGAAGAGACCCAGTACTTC

d_gene: .
v_gene: TRBV5-1
j_gene: TRBJ1-1
CDR3aa: CASSESTLLNTEAFF
CDR3nt: TGCGCCAGCAGCGAATCAACACTATTGAACACTGAAGCTTTCTTT

d_gene: .
v_gene: TRBV6-5
j_gene: TRBJ1-1
CDR3aa: CASSYGWNTEAFF
CDR3nt: TGTGCCAGCAGTTACGGATGGAACACTGAAGCTTTCTTT

d_gene: TRBD1
v_gene: TRBV28
j_gene: TRBJ2-7
CDR3aa: CASNGGQGHKQYF
CDR3nt: TGTGCCAGCAATGGAGGACAGGGGCATAAGCAGTACTTC

d_gene: .
v_gene: TRBV2
j_gene: TRBJ2-3
CDR3aa: CASRGWRGHSTDTQYF
CDR3nt: TGTGCCAGCAGGGGATGGCGGGGACACAGCACAGATACGCAGTATTTT

d_gene: .
v_gene: TRBV18
j_gene: TRBJ2-7
CDR3aa: CASSETTGPMYEQYF
CDR3nt: TGTGCCAGCTCAGAAACGACAGGACCCATGTACGAGCAGTACTTC

d_gene: TRBD1
v_gene: TRBV11-3
j_gene: TRBJ2-3
CDR3aa: CASSLATGHTDTQYF
CDR3nt: TGTGCCAGCAGCTTAGCGACAGGGCACACAGATACGCAGTATTTT

d_gene: TRBD1
v_gene: TRBV5-1
j_gene: TRBJ1-3
CDR3aa: CASSAGTGGVGNTIYF
CDR3nt: TGCGCCAGCAGCGCCGGGACAGGGGGAGTGGGAAACACCATATATTTT

d_gene: TRBD1
v_gene: TRBV14
j_gene: TRBJ2-7
CDR3aa: CASSQDFRGREQYF
CDR3nt: TGTGCCAGCAGCCAAGATTTCAGGGGGCGAGAGCAGTACTTC